This TCR beta chain stems from a study of T cells in Graves' hyperthyroidism and ophthalmopathy. On the study more broadly: The blood sample was taken at first diagnosis, before treatment began.

The PBMCs were sourced from fresh peripheral blood (around 10 ml). Comments on this clonotype: The antigen remains unidentified.

The source material, RNA transcripts, was used to amplify TCR beta CDR3 regions. TCR CDR3 underwent first-round RT-PCR with the HTBI primer set. TCRdb called the multiplex PCR reads again in MiXCR, with one record for every CDR3 protein. The profile covers about 640,000 distinct CDR3 sequences, with less than 25% appearing a single time and 30% to 40% taken by the ten largest. Study findings and constraints: Ophthalmopathy and stable hyperthyroidism were separated by a 13 V-J model.

CDR3 size: 14 residues. The germline V gene encodes CDR1 LNHDA and CDR2 SQIVND (reference sequence). The ends lost 5 bases at V and 7 bases at J; junction bases unmatched: 5. Sequencing input: blood. This clonotype originated in a man aged 25 to 40 with Graves' ophthalmopathy. The V gene is TRBV19, the J gene TRBJ1-6; 7 nucleotides agree with TRBD1. DNA for the CDR3: TGTGCCAGTAGTTCGGACAGGATCAATTCACCCCTCCACTTT. It translates to CASSSDRINSPLHF.